One and the same sample provided the 24 T cell receptor beta chains below, sequenced in a study of blood T cell repertoires in COVID-19. This table comes from immunoSEQ multiplex PCR, and its TCRdb copy is limited to in-frame clones, with some not included. This repertoire shows about 89,000 clones, about nine tenths found once; its top ten account for around 15%. The sequenced material came from peripheral blood. These receptors were collected from a male donor with acute or convalescent COVID-19.

This clone has a single count. CDR3: CASSQDPGQGAWYF. The CDR3 DNA is TGTGCCAGCAGCCAAGATCCGGGACAGGGGGCCTGGTACTTC. V gene TRBV3-1 (or the pseudogene TRBV3-2) combines with J gene TRBJ2-5; 12 bases map to TRBD1. Germline trimming cut 0 bases from V and 13 bases from J; bases unmatched to any gene: 6. This CDR3 comprises 14 residues. From germline, CDR1 is LGHDT and CDR2 YNNKEL (reference sequence).

V gene TRBV6-5 combines with J gene TRBJ1-6; unclear D gene. Trimming cost V 5 bases and J 0 bases, with 8 bases left between them. This CDR3 is built from 15 residues. Germline V gene lookup returns CDR1 MNHEY and CDR2 SVGAGI. The CDR3 reads CASSISSSYNSPLHF. The DNA for the CDR3 is TGTGCCAGCAGTATCTCTTCCTCCTATAATTCACCCCTCCACTTT.

This chain connects TRBV18 to TRBJ2-3, with D maybe TRBD2 (5 bases). The V end lost 2 bases, the J end lost 9 bases, and 21 bases lay between the germline ends. Germline V CDR1 and CDR2: KGHSH, LQKENI. The CDR3 loop spans 16 amino acids. The CDR3 region is CASSPWERLAARTQYF. Written as DNA, the CDR3 is TGTGCCAGCTCACCATGGGAGAGGCTAGCTGCGCGCACGCAGTATTTT.

The chain uses TRBV19 and TRBJ1-5; 8 nucleotides line up with TRBD1. The CDR3 has 16 residues. J gave up 2 bases and V 7 bases, and 10 bases lay outside the gene matches. Per germline, CDR1 LNHDA and CDR2 SQIVND (reference sequence). DNA for the CDR3: TGTGCCAGTACCCTAACGGGACAGGTCGGCAATCAGCCCCAGCATTTT. This gives the protein CASTLTGQVGNQPQHF. The entire variable domain, with the rest obtained from reference TRBV19 and TRBJ1-5, is as follows: DGGITQSPKYLFRKEGQNVTLSCEQNLNHDAMYWYRQDPGQGLRLIYYSQIVNDFQKGDIAEGYSVSREKKESFPLTVTSAQKNPTAFYLCASTLTGQVGNQPQHFGDGTRLSIL.

J is TRBJ2-7 and V is TRBV7-9; 9 bases match TRBD2. From germline, CDR1 is SEHNR and CDR2 FQNEAQ (reference sequence). The CDR3 has 14 residues. V was clipped by 4 bases and J by 6 bases; unmatched bases: 7. CDR3 loop: CASSSGTSLSEQYF. CDR3 coding DNA: TGTGCCAGCAGCTCCGGGACTAGCTTATCCGAGCAGTACTTC.

This chain links TRBV24-1 with TRBJ2-1; no firm D call. The CDR3 runs 14 residues. Germline assignment: CDR1 KGHDR and CDR2 SFDVKD. V was shortened by 3 bases and J by 3 bases, with 8 bases between the two germline ends. The chain's CDR3 is CATSDGQIYNEQFF. The DNA of the CDR3 is TGTGCCACCAGTGATGGGCAGATCTACAATGAGCAGTTCTTC.

CDR3 DNA sequence: TGTGCCAGCAGCTTAGATCGGACAGGGTATTACACTGAAGCTTTCTTT. It is translated as CASSLDRTGYYTEAFF. The rearrangement uses TRBV11-2 and TRBJ1-1, with 8 nucleotides matching TRBD1. J gave up 3 bases and V 0 bases, and 6 bases lay outside the gene matches. This CDR3 is 16 amino acids long. The V gene's germline CDR1 is SGHAT and CDR2 FQNNGV.

V is TRBV19 and J is TRBJ1-5; 8 bases align to TRBD1. This CDR3 comprises 16 residues. Germline lookup yields CDR1 LNHDA and CDR2 SQIVND (reference sequence). V dropped 1 base and J dropped 3; count of bases not matched to a gene: 5. The CDR3 nucleotides read TGTGCCAGTAGTATAGTCGACAGGGGCGACAATCAGCCCCAGCATTTT. Its translation is CASSIVDRGDNQPQHF.

The chain links TRBV30 to TRBJ1-1; TRBD1 agrees at 8 bases. CDR3 length: 13 residues. The germline CDR1 and CDR2 sequences are GTSNPN and SVGIG (reference sequence). Germline trimming cut 5 bases from V and 4 bases from J; bases unmatched to any gene: 6. The CDR3 reads CAWVHRGSTEAFF. The CDR3 DNA reads as TGTGCCTGGGTCCACAGGGGGAGCACTGAAGCTTTCTTT.

The chain combines TRBV19 with TRBJ2-7; a possible D gene is TRBD1 (6 bases). Trimming cost V 5 bases and J 2 bases, with 16 bases left between them. Germline V gene data show CDR1 as LNHDA and CDR2 as SQIVND (reference sequence). The CDR3 is 15 residues long. DNA for the CDR3: TGTGCCAGTAGTGGGGGCCCCTGGGGAACCTACGAGCAGTACTTC. Amino acids: CASSGGPWGTYEQYF.

This chain uses TRBV3-1 (or the pseudogene TRBV3-2) with TRBJ2-3; TRBD2 matches at 10 bases. The germline V gene has CDR1 LGHDT and CDR2 YNNKEL (reference sequence). This CDR3 is 19 amino acids long. V was pared by 1 base and J by 4 bases, with 14 bases of the junction left unmatched. The CDR3 spells CASSQALAGVPGGPDTQYF. CDR3 nucleotide sequence: TGTGCCAGCAGCCAAGCTCTAGCGGGGGTGCCGGGGGGACCAGATACGCAGTATTTT.

The chain couples TRBV7-9 to TRBJ2-1; 7 bases line up with TRBD1. CDR1 SEHNR and CDR2 FQNEAQ come from the germline V gene (reference sequence). The CDR3 has 12 residues. V dropped 0 bases and J dropped 16; count of bases not matched to a gene: 6. The CDR3 region is CASSLAGQPGFF. The CDR3 DNA reads as TGTGCCAGCAGCTTAGCGGGACAGCCGGGCTTCTTC.

This sequence joins TRBV11-2 and TRBJ1-4; D not certain. From germline, CDR1 is SGHAT and CDR2 FQNNGV. This CDR3 spans 14 amino acids. The ends were cut back, 5 bases at V and 4 bases at J, with 11 bases in the middle. DNA of the CDR3: TGTGCCAGCAGCCTGCGGGCCCTTAATGAAAAACTGTTTTTT. Amino acids: CASSLRALNEKLFF.

CDR3 in DNA: TGTGCCAGCAGTGACTCTGGAGGTATCTATGGCTACACCTTC. It encodes CASSDSGGIYGYTF. This sequence joins TRBV6-4 and TRBJ1-2; D is ambiguous. This CDR3 contains 14 residues. In germline, CDR1 is MRHNA, CDR2 SNTAGT. V lost 0 bases to trimming and J lost 4 bases, with 9 bases between them.

V usage is TRBV6-4 and J usage is TRBJ1-2; TRBD1 agrees at 8 bases. Germline trimming cut 5 bases from V and 8 bases from J; bases unmatched to any gene: 10. The CDR3 spans 14 residues. Looked up from germline, CDR1 is MRHNA and CDR2 is SNTAGT. This CDR3 reads CASSQDRVLLGYTF. The CDR3 DNA reads as TGTGCCAGCAGTCAGGACAGGGTTCTTCTGGGCTACACCTTC.

The chain links TRBV7-8 to TRBJ1-1, with D maybe TRBD1 (5 bases). From germline, CDR1 is SGHVS and CDR2 FQNEAQ. The CDR3 is 15 amino acids. The V end was cut by 0 bases, the J end by 0 bases, with 8 bases between. The CDR3 is CASSLAAGLNTEAFF. CDR3 coding DNA: TGTGCCAGCAGCTTAGCTGCAGGGCTGAACACTGAAGCTTTCTTT.

Only a few counts were recorded for this clone. The genes are TRBV12-3 or TRBV12-4 and TRBJ1-1; 7 nucleotides line up with TRBD1. The CDR3 runs 13 residues. The J segment lost 4 bases and the V segment lost 5 bases, leaving 4 bases of the junction unmatched. CDR3 nucleotide sequence: TGTGCCAGCAGTAGACAGGGTACCACTGAAGCTTTCTTT. This translates into CASSRQGTTEAFF.

The chain links TRBV18 to TRBJ1-1; TRBD1 matches at 9 bases. This CDR3 region has 15 residues. V lost 4 bases, J lost 0 bases, and 3 bases stayed unmatched. The germline gives CDR1 KGHSH, CDR2 LQKENI. Here the CDR3 DNA reads TGTGCCAGCTCACTTGGGACAGGGTTGAACACTGAAGCTTTCTTT. Translating it yields CASSLGTGLNTEAFF.

The chain employs TRBV20-1 and TRBJ1-1; 8 positions match TRBD1. Germline CDR1 DFQATT, CDR2 SNEGSKA (reference sequence). This CDR3 is built from 13 residues. V trimming: 3 bases; J trimming: 10 bases; junction bases outside the gene matches: 10. The chain's CDR3 is CSASGQGDWGAFF. As DNA, the CDR3 is TGCAGTGCTAGTGGACAGGGTGATTGGGGAGCTTTCTTT.

The V gene is TRBV11-2, the J gene TRBJ2-1; D remains ambiguous. The CDR3 contains 14 residues. Germline V gene lookup returns CDR1 SGHAT and CDR2 FQNNGV. Trimming stripped 1 base from V and 0 bases from J, with 4 bases between. The CDR3 region is CASSLASSYNEQFF. The CDR3, as DNA: TGTGCCAGCAGCTTAGCCAGCTCCTACAATGAGCAGTTCTTC.

V gene TRBV3-1 (or the pseudogene TRBV3-2) combines with J gene TRBJ1-4; no firm D call. CDR1 is LGHDT, CDR2 YNNKEL, per germline (reference sequence). CDR3 length equals 13 residues. V was trimmed by 5 bases and J by 10 bases, leaving 14 bases between them. In DNA, the CDR3 is TGTGCCAGCAGCACGGGGAGCGGTGGAAAACTGTTTTTT. It codes for CASSTGSGGKLFF.

The V and J genes are TRBV5-8 and TRBJ1-5; 7 nucleotides agree with TRBD1. Germline V gene sequence: CDR1 SGHTS, CDR2 YDEGEE. The length of the CDR3 is 17 residues. V lost 4 bases and J lost 1; bases outside the gene matches: 11. The CDR3 loop is CASSPGTESGSNQPQHF. CDR3 sequence (DNA): TGTGCCAGCAGCCCCGGGACAGAGTCGGGCAGCAATCAGCCCCAGCATTTT.

J is TRBJ1-2 and V is TRBV6-5; 8 bases are a match to TRBD1. Trimming at V came to 6 bases and at J to 5 bases, leaving 2 bases not matched to a gene. There are 12 residues in the CDR3. CDR1 MNHEY and CDR2 SVGAGI come from the germline V gene. As DNA, the CDR3 is TGTGCCAGCAGCAGGACAGGGTATGGCTACACCTTC. Residues: CASSRTGYGYTF.

The chain combines TRBV23-1 with TRBJ1-2; possibly TRBD1 for D (5 bases). TRBV23-1 is an ORF for which the function is uncertain. There are 15 residues in the CDR3. Trimming took off 0 bases at V and 8 bases at J, with 16 bases between the two ends. CDR3 residues: CASSQSNGGGQGYTF. CDR3 DNA: TGCGCCAGCAGTCAATCGAACGGGGGGGGTCAAGGCTACACCTTC.